This T cell receptor beta chain is drawn from a study of molecular identifiers for immune sequencing clone quantification. Whole-study findings and limits: Highly expanded clone sizes could end up underestimated if a barcode were shared by identical TCR molecules.

Trimming shortened V by 4 bases and J by 6 bases, and 13 bases separated the two germline ends. Germline lookup yields CDR1 SGDLS and CDR2 YYNGEE. There are 13 residues in the CDR3. This clonotype was observed at least ten times. Its specificity is unknown. Libraries of bulk TCR were made by previously described methods (with listed TCR primers). TCRdb fed the PCR reads into MiXCR, producing one record per CDR3 protein. The sample contains under 600,000 distinct CDR3 sequences, about a fifth of which appear only once. When naive CD8 T cells were sorted, they were gated as CD8+CD4-CCR7+CD45RA+. Sequencing input: naive CD8+ T cells from blood, with Jurkat cell RNA spiked in. The subset was: FACS-sorted CD8+CD4-CCR7+CD45RA+ naive T cells. V gene TRBV9 combines with J gene TRBJ1-1, with D perhaps TRBD1 (6 bases). The clonotype originates from a human donor in good health. Some libraries in this study had Jurkat cell RNA spiked in. CDR3 sequence reads: CASSQGGYSEAFF. The CDR3 DNA reads TGTGCCAGCAGCCAAGGGGGGTACTCTGAAGCTTTCTTT.